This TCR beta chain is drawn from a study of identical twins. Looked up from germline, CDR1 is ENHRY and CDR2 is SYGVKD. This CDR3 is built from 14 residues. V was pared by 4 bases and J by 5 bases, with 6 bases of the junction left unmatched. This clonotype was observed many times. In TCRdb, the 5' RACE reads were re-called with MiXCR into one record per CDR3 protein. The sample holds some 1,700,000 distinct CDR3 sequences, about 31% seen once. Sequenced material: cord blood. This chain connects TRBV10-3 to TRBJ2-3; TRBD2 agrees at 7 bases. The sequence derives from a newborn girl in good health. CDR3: CAISGTAGLDTQYF. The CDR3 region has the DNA TGTGCCATCAGTGGTACAGCGGGGTTAGATACGCAGTATTTT.